Ten or more counts support the clone carrying this T cell receptor beta chain. TCRdb fed the 5' RACE reads into MiXCR, producing one record per CDR3 protein. The sample lists some 290,000 distinct CDR3 sequences, around 15% occurring once. This sample was taken from a study of T-cell memory formation after mild COVID-19. The CDR3 has 12 amino acids. V shed 3 bases and J shed 5 bases, with 7 bases lying between them. CDR1 is MGHRA and CDR2 is YSYEKL in the germline V gene. The clonotype comes from a man aged 18 to 30 who had mild COVID-19 (a few samples of this study predate the infection). Cell type and time point are not known. Material: PBMCs or a T cell subset sorted from them (not recorded which). The chain couples TRBV4-1 to TRBJ2-5; D is unresolved. CDR3 in DNA: TGCGCCAGCAGCCAGAACGGCGAGACCCAGTACTTC. Amino acid sequence: CASSQNGETQYF.